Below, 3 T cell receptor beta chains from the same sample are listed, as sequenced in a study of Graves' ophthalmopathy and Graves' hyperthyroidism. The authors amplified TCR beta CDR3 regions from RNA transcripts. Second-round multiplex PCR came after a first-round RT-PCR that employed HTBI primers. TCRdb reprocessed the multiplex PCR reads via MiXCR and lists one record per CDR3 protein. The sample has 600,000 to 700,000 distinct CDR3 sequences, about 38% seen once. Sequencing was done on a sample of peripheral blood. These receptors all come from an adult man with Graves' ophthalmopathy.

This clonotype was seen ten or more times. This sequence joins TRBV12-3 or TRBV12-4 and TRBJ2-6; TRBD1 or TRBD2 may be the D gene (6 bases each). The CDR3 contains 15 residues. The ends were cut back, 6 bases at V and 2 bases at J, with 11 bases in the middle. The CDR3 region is CASSRRGPGANVLTF. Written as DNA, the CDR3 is TGTGCCAGCAGCCGACGGGGGCCTGGGGCCAACGTCCTGACTTTC.

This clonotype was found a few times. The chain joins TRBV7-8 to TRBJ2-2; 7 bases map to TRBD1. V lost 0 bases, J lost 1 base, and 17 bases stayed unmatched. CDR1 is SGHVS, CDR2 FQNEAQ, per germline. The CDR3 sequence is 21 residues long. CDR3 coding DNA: TGTGCCAGCAGCTTAGCGCTATCCCGACAGGGTGTGAGGGGGAACACCGGGGAGCTGTTTTTT. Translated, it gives CASSLALSRQGVRGNTGELFF.

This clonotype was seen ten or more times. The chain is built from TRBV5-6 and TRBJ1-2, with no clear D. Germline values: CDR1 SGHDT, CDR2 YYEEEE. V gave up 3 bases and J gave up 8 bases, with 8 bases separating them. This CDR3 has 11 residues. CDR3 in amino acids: CASSSFGGYTF. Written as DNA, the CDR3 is TGTGCCAGCAGCTCCTTCGGCGGCTACACCTTC.